Presented here are 14 T cell receptor beta chains from one specimen sequenced in a study of T cells after yellow fever vaccination. TCRdb processed the 5' RACE reads anew with MiXCR; each CDR3 protein has one entry. The table includes 300,000 to 350,000 distinct CDR3 sequences, 3.5% to 4.5% detected once. Specimen: PBMCs, collected 15 days after the yellow fever booster vaccination. All receptors come from a man younger than 30 who received the YFV17D yellow fever vaccine.

The chain employs TRBV12-3 or TRBV12-4 and TRBJ1-6; no reliable D call. V was pared by 6 bases and J by 9 bases, with 15 bases between. CDR3 length: 14 residues. Written as DNA, the CDR3 is TGTGCCAGCAGACACGACCGATCGGGTTCACCCCTCCACTTT. It specifies CASRHDRSGSPLHF.

The genes are TRBV7-2 and TRBJ2-5; possibly TRBD2 for D (6 bases). Trimming removed 5 bases from V and 5 bases from J, with 21 bases in between. Germline-derived CDR1 and CDR2 are SGHTA and FQGNSA. The CDR3 is 16 residues long. DNA for the CDR3: TGTGCCAGCAGCAACCAACCGGGACTCAAAGCGGAGACCCAGTACTTC. Protein product: CASSNQPGLKAETQYF. Full variable domain (rest looked up from reference TRBV7-2 and TRBJ2-5): GAGVSQSPSNKVTEKGKDVELRCDPISGHTALYWYRQSLGQGLEFLIYFQGNSAPDKSGLPSDRFSAERTGGSVSTLTIQRTQQEDSAVYLCASSNQPGLKAETQYFGPGTRLLVL.

The gene calls are TRBV7-9 and TRBJ2-5; no definite D call. CDR3 size: 14 residues. The ends were cut back, 1 base at V and 6 bases at J, with 12 bases in the middle. In germline, CDR1 is SEHNR, CDR2 FQNEAQ (reference sequence). The CDR3 loop is CASSLGTEMKTQYF. The CDR3, as DNA: TGTGCCAGCAGCTTAGGGACGGAGATGAAGACCCAGTACTTC. The variable domain in full, completed from reference TRBV7-9 and TRBJ2-5, reads DTGVSQNPRHKITKRGQNVTFRCDPISEHNRLYWYRQTLGQGPEFLTYFQNEAQLEKSRLLSDRFSAERPKGSFSTLEIQRTEQGDSAMYLCASSLGTEMKTQYFGPGTRLLVL.

This clonotype was recorded a few times. The V gene is TRBV15, the J gene TRBJ1-5; the D is unclear. The germline V and J ends were trimmed by 3 bases and 6 bases, with 18 bases remaining between them. The CDR3 spans 16 residues. Germline lookup yields CDR1 LNHNV and CDR2 YYDKDF (reference sequence). DNA of the CDR3: TGTGCCACCAGCAGTCCGGGTAAGGGAGACGGTCAGCCCCAGCATTTT. Protein product: CATSSPGKGDGQPQHF.

This clonotype was recorded many times. V gene TRBV4-3 combines with J gene TRBJ2-7; D remains ambiguous. The CDR3 covers 13 residues. Trimming took 0 bases from V and 3 from J, leaving 6 bases between them. In germline, CDR1 is LGHNA, CDR2 YSLEER. As DNA, the CDR3 is TGCGCCAGCAGCCAAGATCTTCGCTACGAGCAGTACGTC. Translating gives CASSQDLRYEQYV.

Ten or more counts support this clonotype. This sequence joins TRBV6-1 and TRBJ2-7; no firm D call. The CDR3 loop spans 11 amino acids. From germline, CDR1 is MNHNS and CDR2 SASEGT. V lost 10 bases and J lost 0, with 7 bases in between. The CDR3 here is CATTSSYEQYV. DNA for the CDR3: TGTGCCACAACTTCCTCCTACGAGCAGTACGTC.

This clonotype showed up many times. V is TRBV12-3 or TRBV12-4 and J is TRBJ2-4; 7 positions match TRBD2. The CDR3 runs 17 residues. Trimming cost V 3 bases and J 1 base; bases outside gene matches: 9. As DNA, the CDR3 is TGTGCCAGCAGTTTCGGGGGGAGAGGGGAGGCCAAAAACATTCAGTACTTC. This translates into CASSFGGRGEAKNIQYF.

This clonotype was detected many times. The chain joins TRBV20-1 to TRBJ2-3, with a weak D call TRBD2 (7 bases). V lost 1 base and J lost 0, with 17 bases in between. The CDR3 totals 17 residues. Germline V gives CDR1 DFQATT, CDR2 SNEGSKA (reference sequence). CDR3 in DNA: TGCAGTGCTAGAGCCCATGGCGGGGGCCATAGCACAGATACGCAGTATTTT. Its protein product is CSARAHGGGHSTDTQYF.

At least ten counts were recorded for this clonotype. The chain uses TRBV28 and TRBJ1-1, with D possibly matching TRBD1 (6 bases). The V and J ends lost 10 bases and 1 base respectively, with 19 bases between them. CDR3 length equals 15 residues. The V gene's germline CDR1 is MDHEN and CDR2 SYDVKM. CDR3 loop: CATASAGASNTEAFF. The CDR3 DNA reads as TGTGCCACCGCGAGCGCGGGGGCATCGAACACTGAAGCTTTCTTT.

This clonotype has a count of ten or more. The rearrangement links TRBV7-2 to TRBJ2-5, with TRBD1 identical over 8 bases. The germline V gene encodes CDR1 SGHTA and CDR2 FQGNSA. With V trimmed by 8 bases and J by 4 bases, 9 bases remained unmatched. This CDR3 contains 14 residues. CDR3 DNA: TGTGCCAGCTGCCAACAGGGGGTAGGAGAGACCCAGTACTTC. It codes for CASCQQGVGETQYF.

The chain combines TRBV12-3 or TRBV12-4 with TRBJ2-1; 12 nucleotides agree with TRBD2. This CDR3 region has 12 residues. Trimming took 7 bases from V and 15 from J; bases not matched to a gene: 7. DNA for the CDR3: TGTGCCAGCACCCCTACTAGCGGGGGGAGGTTCTTC. Residues: CASTPTSGGRFF.

This clonotype was seen only a few times. V and J are TRBV25-1 and TRBJ1-4; D might be TRBD1 (5 bases). Germline assignment: CDR1 MGHDK and CDR2 SYGVNS. The CDR3 runs 11 residues. The V and J ends lost 8 bases and 8 bases respectively, with 9 bases between them. Here the CDR3 reads CASYWGEKLFF. The CDR3 nucleotides read TGTGCCAGCTACTGGGGGGAAAAACTGTTTTTT.

This clonotype was seen a few times. The chain is built from TRBV28 and TRBJ1-5; 7 positions agree with TRBD1. Trimming removed 4 bases from V and 0 bases from J; junction bases left unmatched: 12. From germline, CDR1 is MDHEN and CDR2 SYDVKM. The CDR3 consists of 18 residues. The CDR3 DNA reads TGTGCCAGCAGTTCCTCCGGGACAGATTACCATAGCAATCAGCCCCAGCATTTT. Translation gives CASSSSGTDYHSNQPQHF.

The chain is built from TRBV10-3 and TRBJ2-7, with 7 bases lining up with TRBD1. Germline lookup yields CDR1 ENHRY and CDR2 SYGVKD. The length of the CDR3 is 16 residues. J was trimmed by 1 base and V by 2 bases; bases with no gene match: 8. The CDR3 DNA is TGTGCCATCAGTGAGAGTACAGGGGCTATTTCCTACGAGCAGTACTTC. Amino acid sequence: CAISESTGAISYEQYF.